This passage covers 2 T cell receptor beta chains from one sample sequenced in a study of blood T cell repertoires in COVID-19. Generated by immunoSEQ multiplex PCR, the TCRdb table keeps only in-frame clones and is missing some. The data show about 100,000 clones, with 91% seen just once and around 2.1% held by the top ten. The sample consisted of peripheral blood. The receptors were gathered from a man aged 45-60 years with active COVID-19.

The genes are TRBV30 and TRBJ2-3; D is unresolved. The length of the CDR3 is 12 residues. Trimming took 2 bases from V and 10 from J, leaving 13 bases between them. Germline V gene data show CDR1 as GTSNPN and CDR2 as SVGIG (reference sequence). CDR3 sequence reads: CAWSNYRYAQYF. In DNA form, the CDR3 reads TGTGCCTGGAGTAATTACAGATACGCGCAGTATTTT.

A note on this clone: Different DNA sequences within this sample yield the same CDR3. The chain carries TRBV5-1 and TRBJ1-6, with 7 bases matching TRBD1. The trim removed 4 bases at V and 7 bases at J, leaving 5 bases unmatched. The CDR3 is 14 residues long. The V gene's germline CDR1 is SGHRS and CDR2 YFSETQ. The CDR3 DNA reads TGCGCCAGCAGCCCGGGGACAGAGAATTCACCCCTCCACTTT. This sequence encodes CASSPGTENSPLHF.